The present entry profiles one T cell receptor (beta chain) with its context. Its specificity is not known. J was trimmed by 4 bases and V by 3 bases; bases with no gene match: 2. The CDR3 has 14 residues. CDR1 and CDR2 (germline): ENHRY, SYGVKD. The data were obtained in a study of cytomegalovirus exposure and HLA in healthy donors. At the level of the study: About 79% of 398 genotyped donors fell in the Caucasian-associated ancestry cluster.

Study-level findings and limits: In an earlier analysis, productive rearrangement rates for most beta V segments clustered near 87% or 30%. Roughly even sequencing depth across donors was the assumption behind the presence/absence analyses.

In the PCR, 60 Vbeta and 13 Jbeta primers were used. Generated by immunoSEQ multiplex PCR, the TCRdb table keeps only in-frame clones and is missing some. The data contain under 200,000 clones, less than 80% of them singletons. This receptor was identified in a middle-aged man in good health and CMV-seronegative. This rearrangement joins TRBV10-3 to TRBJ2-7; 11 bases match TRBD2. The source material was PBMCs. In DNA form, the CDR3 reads TGTGCCATCAGTGACGGGACTAGCGGTTACGAGCAGTACTTC. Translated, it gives CAISDGTSGYEQYF.